This TCR beta chain was observed in a study of blood T cell repertoires in COVID-19. Turning to the study itself: Samples of COVID-19 (acute and convalescent) were obtained from the United States, Italy and Spain.

Looked up from germline, CDR1 is SGHRS and CDR2 is YFSETQ. The ends were cut back, 4 bases at V and 5 bases at J, with 12 bases in the middle. This CDR3 contains 13 residues. Assay: immunoSEQ multiplex PCR; the TCRdb copy retains only in-frame clones and omits some. Of 50,000 to 55,000 clones detected, roughly 89% appear once; the ten largest clones hold less than 4%. This sequence was found in a man aged 50-59 years with acute or convalescent COVID-19. This chain links TRBV5-1 with TRBJ2-5; D might be TRBD1 (6 bases). The sequenced sample consisted of peripheral blood. The CDR3 loop is CASSPGQRETQYF. The DNA of the CDR3 is TGCGCCAGCAGCCCTGGACAGAGGGAGACCCAGTACTTC.